This T cell receptor beta chain was obtained from a study of T cell responses to AZD1222 COVID-19 vaccine. Across the study: Pooling covered second doses at about 4 or about 12 weeks.

A remark on this clone: Its specificity is unknown.

Generated by immunoSEQ multiplex PCR, the TCRdb table keeps only in-frame clones and is missing some. Here the sample spans about 130,000 clones, 93% being singletons. Findings of the study overall: Donors were largely white British and mainly female; clonal diversity was possibly underestimated. Spike-specific TCR breadth rose after two AZD1222 doses, and depth rose as well. Spike-wide vaccine-associated CD4 TCRs dominated at 160-218 and 743-854.

Material: peripheral blood, obtained on day 0 of AZD1222 vaccination. This TCR was sampled from an adult in good health.

This CDR3 is CASSKGQDTYEQYF. The DNA of the CDR3 is TGTGCCAGTAGTAAGGGACAGGACACCTACGAGCAGTACTTC. The chain carries TRBV19 and TRBJ2-7; 8 bases are a match to TRBD1. V dropped 4 bases and J dropped 2; count of bases not matched to a gene: 4. This CDR3 has 14 residues. The germline gives CDR1 LNHDA, CDR2 SQIVND (reference sequence).